This TCR beta chain was captured in a study of glioma-infiltrating T cells. Broader study findings: Tissue and blood shared very few CDR3 sequences. Tissue-blood divergence was below expectation in non-neoplastic patients, above in gliomas.

As for this clonotype: The antigen is undetermined. One end of the junction varies from germline; a read error may be responsible.

Amplification of TCR alpha and beta CDR3 regions from RNA used iRepertoire nested multiplex PCR. Tissue mRNA or PBMC total RNA, about 85-400 ng, went into one-step reverse transcription and amplification. Each CDR3 protein gets one entry after TCRdb re-called the multiplex PCR reads with MiXCR. This table has approximately 110,000 distinct CDR3 sequences, 20% to 25% appearing once. The CDR3 has 15 amino acids. Germline-derived CDR1 and CDR2 are SGHVS and FNYEAQ. The origin of this receptor is a human donor with low-grade glioma or glioblastoma, undergoing nonglioma brain surgery, or in good health (not recorded which). Specimen: glioma tissue, nonneoplastic brain tissue, or PBMCs (not recorded which). The V gene is TRBV7-6, the J gene TRBJ2-1, with TRBD2 matching over 9 bases. The CDR3 DNA follows: TGTGCCAGCAGCTTAGGAGTAGCGGGGGACAATGAGCAGCTCTTC. It specifies CASSLGVAGDNEQLF. Combining the CDR3 with reference TRBV7-6 and TRBJ2-1 gives the whole variable domain GAGVSQSPRYKVTKRGQDVALRCDPISGHVSLYWYRQALGQGPEFLTYFNYEAQQDKSGLPNDRFSAERPEGSISTLTIQRTEQRDSAMYRCASSLGVAGDNEQLFGPGTRLTVL.